This entry describes one T cell receptor beta chain. The antigen remains undetermined. The V and J ends lost 4 bases and 4 bases respectively, with 15 bases between them. The CDR3 is made up of 15 amino acids. CDR1 and CDR2 (germline): SEHNR, FQNEAQ (reference sequence). The data derive from a study of T-cell memory formation after mild COVID-19. General study results and limits: CD4/CD8 balance characterized clones contracting day 15 to 85, and CD4+ skew characterized later expanders. Pre-infection memory already had some responding clones, implying cross-reactive memory joined.

After 5'RACE with constant-segment primers, TCR alpha and TCR beta cDNA libraries carrying sample barcodes and UMIs were obtained. TCRdb called the 5' RACE reads again in MiXCR, with one record for every CDR3 protein. The table lists a few hundred thousand distinct CDR3 sequences, 20% to 30% of them singletons. This receptor was obtained from an adult woman who had mild COVID-19 (a few samples of this study predate the infection). Cell type and time point are not known. The rearrangement uses TRBV7-9 and TRBJ2-3; the D gene is possibly TRBD1 (6 bases). The sample taken for sequencing was PBMCs or a T cell subset sorted from them (not recorded which). The CDR3 protein is CASSSPVGAADTQYF. In DNA form, the CDR3 reads TGTGCCAGCAGCTCACCGGTGGGGGCGGCAGATACGCAGTATTTT.